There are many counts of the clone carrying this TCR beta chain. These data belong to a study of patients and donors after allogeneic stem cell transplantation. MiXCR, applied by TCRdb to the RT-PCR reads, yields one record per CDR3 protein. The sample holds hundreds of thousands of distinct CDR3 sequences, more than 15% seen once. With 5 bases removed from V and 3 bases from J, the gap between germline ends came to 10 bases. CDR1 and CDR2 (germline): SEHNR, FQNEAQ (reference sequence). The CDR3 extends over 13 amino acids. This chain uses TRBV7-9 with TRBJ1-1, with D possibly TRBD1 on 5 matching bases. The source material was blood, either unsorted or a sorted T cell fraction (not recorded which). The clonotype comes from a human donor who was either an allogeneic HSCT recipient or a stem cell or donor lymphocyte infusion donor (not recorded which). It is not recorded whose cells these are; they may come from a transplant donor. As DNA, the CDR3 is TGTGCCAGCAGCCCCCCGGGGGACACTGAAGCTTTCTTT. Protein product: CASSPPGDTEAFF. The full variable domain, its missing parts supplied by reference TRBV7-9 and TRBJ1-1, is DTGVSQNPRHKITKRGQNVTFRCDPISEHNRLYWYRQTLGQGPEFLTYFQNEAQLEKSRLLSDRFSAERPKGSFSTLEIQRTEQGDSAMYLCASSPPGDTEAFFGQGTRLTVV.